The rows below give T cell receptor beta chains drawn from one sample of a study of human T cells and chemical hapten exposure. TCRdb processed the RACE reads anew with MiXCR; each CDR3 protein has one entry. This repertoire shows tens of thousands of distinct CDR3 sequences, 8% to 13% found once; its top ten account for around 2.1%. The sequencing here drew on whole blood, taken in connection with sensitization to the hapten diphenylcyclopropenone (DPC). The receptors originated from a man aged 40-49 years with alopecia areata. Some clones in this sample may be carry-over from other donors' samples. Both conserved end residues are part of each CDR3. The D gene is left open where the match is weak. Size is omitted from some rows. Given values are once, few, many or a class for expanded clones.

clone size: many; V gene: TRBV29-1; J gene: TRBJ1-2; D gene: TRBD1; CDR3 DNA: TGCAGCGTTGAAGCCCGCGGACAGGGGGACTATGGCTACACCTTC; CDR3 protein: CSVEARGQGDYGYTF
clone size: many; V gene: TRBV6-2/TRBV6-3; J gene: TRBJ2-1; D gene: .; CDR3 DNA: TGTGCCAGCAGTTCCCTGGGCGGAGGGCAGTTCTTC; CDR3 protein: CASSSLGGGQFF
clone size: few; V gene: TRBV6-2/TRBV6-3; J gene: TRBJ2-7; D gene: TRBD1; CDR3 DNA: TGTGCCAGCCGAGGGACAGGACCCTACGAGCAGTACTTC; CDR3 protein: CASRGTGPYEQYF
clone size: few; V gene: TRBV7-2; J gene: TRBJ2-5; D gene: .; CDR3 DNA: TGTGCCAGCAGCTTAGTCCCGGGATTCCAACAAGAGACCCAGTACTTC; CDR3 protein: CASSLVPGFQQETQYF
clone size: .; V gene: TRBV27; J gene: TRBJ2-7; D gene: .; CDR3 DNA: TGTGCCAGCATATCAAACTACGAGCAGTACTTC; CDR3 protein: CASISNYEQYF
clone size: .; V gene: TRBV14; J gene: TRBJ2-1; D gene: TRBD2; CDR3 DNA: TGTGCCAGCAGCCAAAGCGGGAGGAGTCGGGAGCAGTTCTTC; CDR3 protein: CASSQSGRSREQFF
clone size: few; V gene: TRBV5-1; J gene: TRBJ2-3; D gene: TRBD2; CDR3 DNA: TGCGCCAGCAGCTTCAGCGGGACCCAAAACACAGATACGCAGTATTTT; CDR3 protein: CASSFSGTQNTDTQYF
clone size: .; V gene: TRBV10-3; J gene: TRBJ2-7; D gene: .; CDR3 DNA: TGTGCCATCGGGGACTTGTACTTC; CDR3 protein: CAIGDLYF
clone size: few; V gene: TRBV7-2; J gene: TRBJ2-2; D gene: TRBD2; CDR3 DNA: TGTGCCAGCAGCTTTCCCACTAGCGGGAGATTAGGCACCGGGGAGCTGTTTTTT; CDR3 protein: CASSFPTSGRLGTGELFF
clone size: few; V gene: TRBV21-1; J gene: TRBJ2-7; D gene: .; CDR3 DNA: TGTGCCAGCAGCGTACTCGCCCGTACCGGCTCCTACGAGCAGTACTTC; CDR3 protein: CASSVLARTGSYEQYF
clone size: few; V gene: TRBV6-5; J gene: TRBJ2-1; D gene: .; CDR3 DNA: TGTGCCAGCAGTTACTCTACAGGCCACAATGAGCAGTTCTTC; CDR3 protein: CASSYSTGHNEQFF
clone size: few; V gene: TRBV12-3/TRBV12-4; J gene: TRBJ2-2; D gene: .; CDR3 DNA: TGTGCCAGCAGTTTTGGTCAGCGGAGTAACACCGGGGAGCTGTTTTTT; CDR3 protein: CASSFGQRSNTGELFF
clone size: .; V gene: TRBV6-5; J gene: TRBJ1-5; D gene: .; CDR3 DNA: TGTGCCAGCAGTTACTCGGGGTCGGCGAATCAGCCCCAGCATTTT; CDR3 protein: CASSYSGSANQPQHF
clone size: many; V gene: TRBV27; J gene: TRBJ1-6; D gene: .; CDR3 DNA: TGTGCCAGCAGGGCGGGGGCGTTCTATAATTCACCCCTCCACTTT; CDR3 protein: CASRAGAFYNSPLHF
clone size: many; V gene: TRBV29-1; J gene: TRBJ2-1; D gene: .; CDR3 DNA: TGCAGCGTTTGGGGGGCGGACAATGAGCAGTTCTTC; CDR3 protein: CSVWGADNEQFF
clone size: few; V gene: TRBV29-1; J gene: TRBJ2-3; D gene: TRBD2; CDR3 DNA: TGCAGCTTAAGCGGGACTCTACCCTCGGATACGCAGTATTTT; CDR3 protein: CSLSGTLPSDTQYF
clone size: .; V gene: TRBV6-1; J gene: TRBJ1-5; D gene: .; CDR3 DNA: TGTGCCAGCAGTGAGGGCCCCGGACCAAATCAGCCCCAGCATTTT; CDR3 protein: CASSEGPGPNQPQHF
clone size: .; V gene: TRBV10-3; J gene: TRBJ2-3; D gene: .; CDR3 DNA: TGTGCCATCAGTGGTCTAGACACAGATACGCAGTATTTT; CDR3 protein: CAISGLDTDTQYF
clone size: few; V gene: TRBV24-1; J gene: TRBJ2-2; D gene: TRBD2; CDR3 DNA: TGTGCCACCAGTGACCCCGGGACTAGCGCGAACACCGGGGAGCTGTTTTTT; CDR3 protein: CATSDPGTSANTGELFF
clone size: .; V gene: TRBV11-2; J gene: TRBJ2-7; D gene: .; CDR3 DNA: TGTGCCAGCAGCTTAGAGAGCAGGGCCTCCTACGAGCAGTACTTC; CDR3 protein: CASSLESRASYEQYF
clone size: few; V gene: TRBV25-1; J gene: TRBJ1-2; D gene: .; CDR3 DNA: TGTGCCAGCACCAGTCTGGACAGCCTATATGGCTACACCTTC; CDR3 protein: CASTSLDSLYGYTF
clone size: .; V gene: TRBV20-1; J gene: TRBJ2-7; D gene: .; CDR3 DNA: TGCAGTGCTAGTGCCGTGATTTGGAGTCCCATACACGAGCAGTACTTC; CDR3 protein: CSASAVIWSPIHEQYF
clone size: many; V gene: TRBV4-2; J gene: TRBJ1-3; D gene: TRBD1; CDR3 DNA: TGTGCCAGCAGCCAACTGACAGGGGACGGAAACACCATATATTTT; CDR3 protein: CASSQLTGDGNTIYF
clone size: once; V gene: TRBV5-4; J gene: TRBJ2-7; D gene: TRBD2; CDR3 DNA: TGTGCCAGCAGCCATAGCGGGAGCTCGAAAAAAGAGCAGTACTTC; CDR3 protein: CASSHSGSSKKEQYF
clone size: .; V gene: TRBV6-1; J gene: TRBJ1-5; D gene: .; CDR3 DNA: TGTGCCAGCAGTGAGGGGCCCAAAGGGGATCAGCCCCAGCATTTT; CDR3 protein: CASSEGPKGDQPQHF
clone size: many; V gene: TRBV18; J gene: TRBJ1-1; D gene: TRBD1; CDR3 DNA: TGTGCCAGCTCACTTCCCCCGACAGGGTCCACTGAAGCTTTCTTT; CDR3 protein: CASSLPPTGSTEAFF
clone size: few; V gene: TRBV12-3/TRBV12-4; J gene: TRBJ1-3; D gene: TRBD1; CDR3 DNA: TGTGCCAGCAGAACCCAGGGGGTTTCCTCTGGAAACACCATATATTTT; CDR3 protein: CASRTQGVSSGNTIYF
clone size: few; V gene: TRBV9; J gene: TRBJ1-5; D gene: .; CDR3 DNA: TGTGCCAGCAGCGTAGGGCCTCATCAGCCCCAGCATTTT; CDR3 protein: CASSVGPHQPQHF
clone size: .; V gene: TRBV24-1; J gene: TRBJ1-2; D gene: .; CDR3 DNA: TGTGCCACCAGTGATTACACGTTCGGCTACACCTTC; CDR3 protein: CATSDYTFGYTF
clone size: many; V gene: TRBV4-3; J gene: TRBJ1-1; D gene: .; CDR3 DNA: TGCGCCAGCAGCCAAGGAGACCAACGGGGCACTGAAGCTTTCTTT; CDR3 protein: CASSQGDQRGTEAFF
clone size: .; V gene: TRBV4-2; J gene: TRBJ2-3; D gene: TRBD2; CDR3 DNA: TGTGCCAGCAGCCAAGTTATAGCGGGAGAGGTAGATACGCAGTATTTT; CDR3 protein: CASSQVIAGEVDTQYF
clone size: few; V gene: TRBV18; J gene: TRBJ1-1; D gene: .; CDR3 DNA: TGTGCCAGCTCACCACCTAATAACTGGGACACTGAAGCTTTCTTT; CDR3 protein: CASSPPNNWDTEAFF
clone size: few; V gene: TRBV29-1; J gene: TRBJ2-5; D gene: .; CDR3 DNA: TGCAGCCTATCTAGGGGACGGGGAGAGACCCAGTACTTC; CDR3 protein: CSLSRGRGETQYF
clone size: few; V gene: TRBV9; J gene: TRBJ2-1; D gene: TRBD2; CDR3 DNA: TGTGCCAGCAGCGTAGTCAGGACTAGCGCTTACAATGAGCAGTTCTTC; CDR3 protein: CASSVVRTSAYNEQFF
clone size: few; V gene: TRBV12-5; J gene: TRBJ1-1; D gene: TRBD1; CDR3 DNA: TGTGCTAGTGGTTGGGACAGTTCGGCTTTCTTT; CDR3 protein: CASGWDSSAFF
clone size: few; V gene: TRBV6-1; J gene: TRBJ2-1; D gene: .; CDR3 DNA: TGTGCCAGCAGGGGCCGGGGGCTGCCGGGAGCTAGAGAGCAGTTCTTC; CDR3 protein: CASRGRGLPGAREQFF